This T cell receptor (beta chain) was found in a study of blood T cells in healthy people across ages. This clonotype was observed once. No antigen is known for it. Study findings and constraints: Older individuals had lower TCR beta diversity per million T cells (the decline was roughly linear).

Every donor gave approximately 10 milliliters of peripheral blood. Per sample, at least 5 micrograms of total RNA were extracted. The second PCR ran roughly 6 to 11 cycles with a sample-barcoded 5' primer and J-beta primers. There were at least 2.5 million CDR3-containing paired-end reads obtained from each sample. Each CDR3 protein is one row after TCRdb ran MiXCR on the 5' RACE reads. Seen here are about 730,000 distinct CDR3 sequences, about 40% observed once, and the top ten hold under 25%. V lost 3 bases to trimming and J lost 11 bases, with 16 bases between them. In germline, CDR1 is LGHDT, CDR2 YNNKEL (reference sequence). The CDR3 loop spans 13 amino acids.

This chain uses TRBV3-1 with TRBJ2-5; the D gene is possibly TRBD2 (7 bases). Sequencing was done on a sample of blood. This clonotype originated in an older woman in good health. CDR3 sequence reads: CASSHTGRGIQYF. The CDR3 DNA is TGTGCCAGCAGCCATACAGGGAGGGGAATTCAGTACTTC.